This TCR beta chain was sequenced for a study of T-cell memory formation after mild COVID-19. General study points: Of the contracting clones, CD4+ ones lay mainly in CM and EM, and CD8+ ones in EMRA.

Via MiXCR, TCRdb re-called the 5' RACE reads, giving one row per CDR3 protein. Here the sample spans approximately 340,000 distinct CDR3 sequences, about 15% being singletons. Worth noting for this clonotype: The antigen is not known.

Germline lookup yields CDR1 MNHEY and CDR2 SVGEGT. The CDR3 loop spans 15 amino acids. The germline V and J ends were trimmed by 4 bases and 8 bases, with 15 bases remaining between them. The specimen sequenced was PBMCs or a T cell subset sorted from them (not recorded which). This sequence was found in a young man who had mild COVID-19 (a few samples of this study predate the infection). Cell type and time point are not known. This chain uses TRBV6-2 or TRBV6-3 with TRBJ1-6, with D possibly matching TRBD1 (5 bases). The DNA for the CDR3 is TGTGCCAGCAGTTCCATCGACAGATTATATTCACCCCTCCACTTT. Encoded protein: CASSSIDRLYSPLHF.